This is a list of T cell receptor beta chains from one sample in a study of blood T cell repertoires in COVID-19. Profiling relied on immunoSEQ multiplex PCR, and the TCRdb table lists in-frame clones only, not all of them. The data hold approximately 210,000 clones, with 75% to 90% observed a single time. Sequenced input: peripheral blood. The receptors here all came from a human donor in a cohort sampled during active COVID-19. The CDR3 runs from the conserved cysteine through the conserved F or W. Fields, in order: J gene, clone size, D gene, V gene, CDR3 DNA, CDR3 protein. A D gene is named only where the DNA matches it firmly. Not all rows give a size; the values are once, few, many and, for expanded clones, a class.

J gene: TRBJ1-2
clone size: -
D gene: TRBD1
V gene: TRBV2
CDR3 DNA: TGTGCCAGCCGGAGGACAGGGGGAAACTATGGCTACACCTTC
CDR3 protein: CASRRTGGNYGYTF

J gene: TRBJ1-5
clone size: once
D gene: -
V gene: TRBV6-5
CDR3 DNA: TGTGCCAGCACGTCAGGGGTTGCTCAGCCCCAGCATTTT
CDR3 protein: CASTSGVAQPQHF

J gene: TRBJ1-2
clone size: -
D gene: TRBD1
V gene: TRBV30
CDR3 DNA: TGTGCCTGGAACTCCGGGACAGGGGCCGGCTACACCTTC
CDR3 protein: CAWNSGTGAGYTF

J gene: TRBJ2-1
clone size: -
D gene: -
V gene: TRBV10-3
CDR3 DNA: TGTGCCATCAGTGATCCGGACAGCCACAATGAGCAGTTCTTC
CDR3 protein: CAISDPDSHNEQFF

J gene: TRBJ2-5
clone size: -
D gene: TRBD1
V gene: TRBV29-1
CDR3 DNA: TGCAGCGTTGAATTGGGACAGGCCCAAGAGACCCAGTACTTC
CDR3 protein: CSVELGQAQETQYF

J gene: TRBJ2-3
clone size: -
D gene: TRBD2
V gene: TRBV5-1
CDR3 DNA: TGCGCCAGCAGCTTGCGGGGGGGGACAGATACGCAGTATTTT
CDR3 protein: CASSLRGGTDTQYF

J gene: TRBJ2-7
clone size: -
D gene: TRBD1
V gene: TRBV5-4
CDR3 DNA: TGTGCCAGCAGCCTGGACAGGAGCTACGAGCAGTACTTC
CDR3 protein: CASSLDRSYEQYF

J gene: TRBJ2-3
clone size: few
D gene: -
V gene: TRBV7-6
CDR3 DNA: TGTGCCAGCAGCTTTCCGGGAGATACGCAGTATTTT
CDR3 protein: CASSFPGDTQYF

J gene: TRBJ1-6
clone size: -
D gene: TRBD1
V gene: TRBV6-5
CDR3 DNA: TGTGCCAGCAGTTACACTTGGGACAGGAAGGTTTCACCCCTCCACTTT
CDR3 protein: CASSYTWDRKVSPLHF

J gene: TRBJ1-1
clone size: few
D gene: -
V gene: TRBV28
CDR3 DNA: TGTGCCAGCAGTTTTTCCCAAGGGGTCACTGAAGCTTTCTTT
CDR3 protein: CASSFSQGVTEAFF

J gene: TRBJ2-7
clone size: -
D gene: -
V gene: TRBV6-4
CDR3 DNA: TGTGCCAGCAGCGTTTACAGGGAGAGCTCCTACGAGCAGTACTTC
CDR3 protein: CASSVYRESSYEQYF

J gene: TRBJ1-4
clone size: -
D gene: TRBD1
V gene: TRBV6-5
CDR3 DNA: TGTGCCAGCACTAATGGACAGGGGAAACTGTTTTTT
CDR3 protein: CASTNGQGKLFF

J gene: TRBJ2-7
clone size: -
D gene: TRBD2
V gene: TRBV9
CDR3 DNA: TGTGCCAGCAGCGTCAGCGGGGTGAGGGGATACGAGCAGTACTTC
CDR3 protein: CASSVSGVRGYEQYF

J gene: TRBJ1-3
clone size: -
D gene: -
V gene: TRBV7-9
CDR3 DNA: TGTGCCAGCAGCTTAGCTGAACTCGCCTCTGGAAACACCATATATTTT
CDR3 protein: CASSLAELASGNTIYF

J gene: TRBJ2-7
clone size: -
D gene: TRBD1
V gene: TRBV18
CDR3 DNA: TGTGCCAGCACGGTAAACAGGGGGGACGAGCAGTACTTC
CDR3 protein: CASTVNRGDEQYF

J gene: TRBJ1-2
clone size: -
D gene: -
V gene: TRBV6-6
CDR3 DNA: TGTGCCAGCACCCTTAGTGCCAGGGTATGGGATGGCTACACCTTC
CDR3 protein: CASTLSARVWDGYTF

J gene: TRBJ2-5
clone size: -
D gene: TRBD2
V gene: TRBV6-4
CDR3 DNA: TGTGCCAGCAGTGCCCAGCGGGAGCCTCAAGAGACCCAGTACTTC
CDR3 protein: CASSAQREPQETQYF

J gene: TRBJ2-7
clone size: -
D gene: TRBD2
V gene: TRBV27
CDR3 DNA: TGTGCCAGCAGTTTCTACGGGCCCGGACTAGCGGGAGGCTACTCCTACGAGCAGTACTTC
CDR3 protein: CASSFYGPGLAGGYSYEQYF